This T cell receptor (beta chain) was captured by sequencing in a study of low-dose radiotherapy and immunotherapy resistance in tumors. Study summary: Each patient took aspirin at a dose of 300 mg by mouth once daily over the course of four cycles, with dosing beginning on cycle 1 day 1.

The PCR that amplified TCRs ran for roughly 20 cycles, relying on a constant-region primer and a V-primer adapter. TCRdb analysed the reads with MiXCR anew, one entry per CDR3 protein. This table has approximately 52,000 distinct CDR3 sequences, around a third appearing once. In its sample, this clonotype was seen many times. Stated time point: after trial treatment. The sample's treatment: LDRT plus nivolumab, ipilimumab, low-dose cyclophosphamide and aspirin (RACIN trial). The germline CDR1 and CDR2 sequences are SGHNT and YYREEE (reference sequence). This CDR3 region has 14 residues. Trimming shortened V by 4 bases and J by 4 bases, and 11 bases separated the two germline ends.

The source is a male donor with rectosigmoid adenocarcinoma. This chain connects TRBV5-4 to TRBJ1-4; the D is unclear. Sequencing used PBMCs, obtained after low-dose radiotherapy plus immunotherapy. CDR3 coding DNA: TGTGCCAGCAGCCCTGACGGATATAATGAAAAACTGTTTTTT. Encoded protein: CASSPDGYNEKLFF.